This TCR beta chain was sequenced for a study of graft-versus-host responses after intestinal transplantation (dated by TCRdb to the early 2020s). For context, the study as a whole: Recipients received multivisceral, liver-intestinal, or isolated intestinal transplants. Every recipient was given anti-thymocyte globulin induction, followed by roughly 3 years of maintenance tacrolimus and steroids. Bulk TCR-beta CDR3 sequencing was used to track graft-versus-host and host-versus-graft alloreactive T cell clones in the graft, circulation and bone marrow after intestinal transplantation. To identify alloreactive clones, pre-transplant mixed lymphocyte reaction products were sequenced and then compared with unstimulated pre-transplant donor and recipient T cells. The cohort enrolled 20 to 30 intestinal transplant recipients including one retransplant, and a few patients lacking pretransplant specimens were excluded. A peak of at least 4% donor T cells among recipient peripheral blood mononuclear cells was the definition used for donor T cell macrochimerism. Rather than being sequenced by the commercial service, samples from a few later patients were sequenced in-house on an Illumina MiSeq and processed with MiXCR.

The CDR3 runs 14 amino acids, cysteine and phenylalanine included. Only CDR3 DNA remains: 42 bases, in frame from the first base. V is trimmed back by 4 bases and J by 2 bases, and the junction contains 3 bases that no gene match accounts for. For CDR1 and CDR2, the germline V gene lists MGHDK and SYGVNS. In the case of this clone: Its antigen remains unidentified. Base qualities were left out, and no much larger clone turns up one base away.

Library preparation employed the immunoSEQ multiplex PCR assay. Adaptive Biotechnologies carried out high-throughput TCR-beta CDR3 sequencing of genomic DNA for most patients. Under the source paper's analysis protocol: Adaptive's ImmunoSEQ software was the source of the TCR sequencing data for 18 patients, while a few other patients were processed with MiXCR and VDJtools. CDR3 nucleotide sequences shared between donor and recipient were removed because the origin of such sequences could not be assigned. At least 2-fold expansion over unstimulated cells and a minimum CFSE-low frequency of 0.002% (template counts) or 0.001% (read counts) were required for clones to be classified as alloreactive. Clones detected in sequenced pre-transplant spleen, lymph node, or MLR CFSE-low populations of the donor or recipient were defined as mappable. Cumulative frequency of alloreactive clones was calculated as a percentage of all sequences weighted by copy number. TCRdb took over this immuneACCESS table, retaining in-frame rearrangements with V and J assigned. Such tables are incomplete; in checked studies, under half of the missing clones stem from an unresolved V gene, and the remainder is unexplained. V, J and clone size reflect that table, while D and trimming were determined from the DNA. This sample is represented by around 17,000 clones; about 87% of them were singletons. In total, the top ten clones hold roughly 5.6% of the sample.

Points the paper makes about the study in general: GvH clones were detected in recipient bone marrow, and some appeared earlier in ileal mucosa or blood, consistent with an intestinal mucosal origin. In patients with donor T cell macrochimerism, the allografts had high GvH to HvG T cell clonal ratios. Early after transplant, declines in HvG clones were associated with peak levels of circulating GvH clones. The relatively low number and heterogeneity of intestinal transplant patients limited the conclusions.

In the first month after transplant, blood samples were collected up to 4 times, and after that at least monthly when available. The TCR sequence derives from a human patient who received an intestinal transplant, so some T cells may come from the graft donor. Here the chain combines TRBV25-1 and TRBJ2-3; 7 middle bases align to TRBD1. The source was PBMCs, collected around 110 days after intestinal transplant. The CDR3 has the sequence CASSGTGDTDTQYF. The bases are TGTGCCAGCAGTGGGACAGGAGACACAGATACGCAGTATTTT.